The sequence of this TCR beta chain was determined in a study of T cell repertoires in cytomegalovirus infection. As for the study in general: Signatures in public TCR beta sequences pointed to both CMV infection and matching HLA type.

This clonotype was observed many times. Its antigen is as yet unknown. Via MiXCR, TCRdb re-called the reads, giving one row per CDR3 protein. The table includes roughly 630,000 distinct CDR3 sequences, less than 25% detected once. The study's findings and limits: The response measured ex vivo was dominated by TCR beta clonotypes (HLA-C-restricted and CMV-specific).

The sample consisted of CD8+ T cells from PBMCs. This receptor was obtained from a human donor in good health (CMV status not recorded). Some clones in this sample may be carry-over from other donors' samples.

The CDR3 nucleotides read TGTGCCAGCAGCCCGGGGGAGGGCCCTCTGGGAGGCTACACCTTC. This sequence encodes CASSPGEGPLGGYTF. The genes are TRBV7-2 and TRBJ1-2; weak D call: TRBD1 (5 bases). The germline V gene encodes CDR1 SGHTA and CDR2 FQGNSA. Trimming removed 5 bases at V and 8 bases at J, with 21 bases between. This CDR3 comprises 15 residues.